The rows below give T cell receptor beta chains drawn from one sample of a study of T cell responses to AZD1222 COVID-19 vaccine. Assay: immunoSEQ multiplex PCR; the TCRdb copy retains only in-frame clones and omits some. Of around 140,000 clones in the sample, 80% to 95% are singletons; the top ten hold roughly 1.8%. The source material was peripheral blood, sampled on day 0 of AZD1222 vaccination. These TCRs come from an adult in good health. The CDR3 runs from the conserved cysteine through the conserved F or W. The D gene is left open where the match is weak. Clone size, where shown, is once, few, many, or a class for clones that have expanded.

clone_size: -; j_call: TRBJ1-2; v_call: TRBV30; d_call: TRBD1; cdr3_nt: TGTGCCTGGAGTGTAAAACAGGGGAGGAAAGGCTACACCTTC; cdr3_aa: CAWSVKQGRKGYTF
clone_size: -; j_call: TRBJ1-6; v_call: TRBV7-9; d_call: TRBD1; cdr3_nt: TGTGCCAGCACCCTTGACAGGGAGTATTCACCCCTCCACTTT; cdr3_aa: CASTLDREYSPLHF
clone_size: -; j_call: TRBJ1-6; v_call: TRBV6-5; d_call: TRBD1; cdr3_nt: TGTGCCAGCAGTTACACGGGACAGTACGATTCACCCCTCCACTTT; cdr3_aa: CASSYTGQYDSPLHF
clone_size: -; j_call: TRBJ1-2; v_call: TRBV9; d_call: -; cdr3_nt: TGTGCCAGCAGCGTAGACCCTCAGAGCTTCCATGGCTACACCTTC; cdr3_aa: CASSVDPQSFHGYTF
clone_size: -; j_call: TRBJ1-2; v_call: TRBV12-3/TRBV12-4; d_call: -; cdr3_nt: TGTGCCAGCTCCGTTAACTATGGCTACACCTTC; cdr3_aa: CASSVNYGYTF
clone_size: -; j_call: TRBJ2-3; v_call: TRBV9; d_call: -; cdr3_nt: TGTGCCAGCAGCGTAGCAGGGCTGCGCACAGATACGCAGTATTTT; cdr3_aa: CASSVAGLRTDTQYF
clone_size: once; j_call: TRBJ1-1; v_call: TRBV6-2/TRBV6-3; d_call: -; cdr3_nt: TGTGCCAGCAGCCCTAGGGGGGGACTCGGACTGAACACTGAAGCTTTCTTT; cdr3_aa: CASSPRGGLGLNTEAFF
clone_size: -; j_call: TRBJ1-3; v_call: TRBV6-5; d_call: TRBD1; cdr3_nt: TGTGCCAGCGACCAACAGGGGGCCCCTGGAAACACCATATATTTT; cdr3_aa: CASDQQGAPGNTIYF
clone_size: once; j_call: TRBJ2-1; v_call: TRBV24-1; d_call: -; cdr3_nt: TGTGCCACCAGTGATCCCGGGACACTGTACAATGAGCAGTTCTTC; cdr3_aa: CATSDPGTLYNEQFF
clone_size: -; j_call: TRBJ2-7; v_call: TRBV28; d_call: TRBD1; cdr3_nt: TGTGCCATCACTATAAAGGGGGCCGGAACCTACGAGCAGTACTTC; cdr3_aa: CAITIKGAGTYEQYF
clone_size: -; j_call: TRBJ2-1; v_call: TRBV29-1; d_call: TRBD2; cdr3_nt: TGCAGCGTTGATAGACTAGCGGGAGGGCAGGGTGAGCAGTTCTTC; cdr3_aa: CSVDRLAGGQGEQFF
clone_size: -; j_call: TRBJ1-1; v_call: TRBV19; d_call: -; cdr3_nt: TGTGCCAGTAGTATCGAGGGGCCGGCCACTGAAGCTTTCTTT; cdr3_aa: CASSIEGPATEAFF
clone_size: -; j_call: TRBJ2-1; v_call: TRBV11-2; d_call: -; cdr3_nt: TGTGCCAGCAGCTTAGGGTCTTACAATGAGCAGTTCTTC; cdr3_aa: CASSLGSYNEQFF
clone_size: -; j_call: TRBJ2-2; v_call: TRBV10-2; d_call: TRBD2; cdr3_nt: TGCGCCAGCGGGCTTTGGGGGGGATCCGGGGAGCTGTTTTTT; cdr3_aa: CASGLWGGSGELFF
clone_size: few; j_call: TRBJ1-2; v_call: TRBV6-1; d_call: TRBD1; cdr3_nt: TGTGCCAGCAGTGAACGGGACAGAAAACACTATGGCTACACCTTC; cdr3_aa: CASSERDRKHYGYTF
clone_size: -; j_call: TRBJ2-2; v_call: TRBV12-5; d_call: TRBD2; cdr3_nt: TGTGCTAGTGGTTTGCGGACTAGCGGGAGGGCCCTGGGCACCGGGGAGCTGTTTTTT; cdr3_aa: CASGLRTSGRALGTGELFF
clone_size: -; j_call: TRBJ1-4; v_call: TRBV28; d_call: TRBD1; cdr3_nt: TGTGCCAGCAGTCTGGTGGACAGGCAGAATGAAAAACTGTTTTTT; cdr3_aa: CASSLVDRQNEKLFF
clone_size: -; j_call: TRBJ2-7; v_call: TRBV5-3; d_call: -; cdr3_nt: TGTGCCAGAAGCTTGGGGGTAGACAGGGCCGGGAGCTACGAGCAGTACTTC; cdr3_aa: CARSLGVDRAGSYEQYF
clone_size: once; j_call: TRBJ2-7; v_call: TRBV2; d_call: TRBD2; cdr3_nt: TGTGCCAGTTCAGCGGCGGGAGAGAACGAGCAGTACTTC; cdr3_aa: CASSAAGENEQYF
clone_size: -; j_call: TRBJ2-3; v_call: TRBV28; d_call: -; cdr3_nt: TGTGCCAGCAGTCAATCCTCGGACAGTCGGGATACAGATACGCAGTATTTT; cdr3_aa: CASSQSSDSRDTDTQYF
clone_size: -; j_call: TRBJ2-1; v_call: TRBV10-2; d_call: TRBD2; cdr3_nt: TGCGCCAGCAGCCCCAGCGGGAGGGCCGGGGAGCAGTTCTTC; cdr3_aa: CASSPSGRAGEQFF
clone_size: -; j_call: TRBJ1-2; v_call: TRBV19; d_call: -; cdr3_nt: TGTGCCAGTAGTATCCATCCAGGGAACCAGGATGGCTACACCTTC; cdr3_aa: CASSIHPGNQDGYTF
clone_size: -; j_call: TRBJ2-3; v_call: TRBV3-1/TRBV3-2; d_call: -; cdr3_nt: TGTGCCAGCAGCCACCGGGGCTACCACGATACGCAGTATTTT; cdr3_aa: CASSHRGYHDTQYF
clone_size: -; j_call: TRBJ1-1; v_call: TRBV4-1; d_call: -; cdr3_nt: TGCGCCAGCAGCCAGCTGGCTCGGCCAAACACTGAAGCTTTCTTT; cdr3_aa: CASSQLARPNTEAFF
clone_size: once; j_call: TRBJ2-5; v_call: TRBV5-4; d_call: -; cdr3_nt: TGTGCCAGCAGCTTGGGGTCGGAGACCCAGTACTTC; cdr3_aa: CASSLGSETQYF
clone_size: -; j_call: TRBJ2-1; v_call: TRBV21-1; d_call: -; cdr3_nt: TGTGCCAGCAGCACCCCGGAGAGCCACAGGACCTACAATGAGCAGTTCTTC; cdr3_aa: CASSTPESHRTYNEQFF
clone_size: -; j_call: TRBJ2-7; v_call: TRBV5-1; d_call: -; cdr3_nt: TGCGCCAGCAGCTTGGGCCCACTTGGGGCTACCACCGTAGAGCAGTACTTC; cdr3_aa: CASSLGPLGATTVEQYF
clone_size: -; j_call: TRBJ1-4; v_call: TRBV28; d_call: -; cdr3_nt: TGTGCCGCGCGGGGAATCGAGAAACTGTTTTTT; cdr3_aa: CAARGIEKLFF
clone_size: -; j_call: TRBJ1-3; v_call: TRBV5-1; d_call: -; cdr3_nt: TGCGCCAGCAGCGACGGGACTCAGAGCTCTGGAAACACCATATATTTT; cdr3_aa: CASSDGTQSSGNTIYF
clone_size: -; j_call: TRBJ2-7; v_call: TRBV10-3; d_call: -; cdr3_nt: TGTGCCATCGGCGTTTCCGGATCCTACGAGCAGTACTTC; cdr3_aa: CAIGVSGSYEQYF
clone_size: -; j_call: TRBJ2-1; v_call: TRBV11-3; d_call: -; cdr3_nt: TGTGCCAGCAGCTTAGAAAGCTCCCATGAGCAGTTCTTC; cdr3_aa: CASSLESSHEQFF
clone_size: -; j_call: TRBJ1-2; v_call: TRBV10-3; d_call: -; cdr3_nt: TGTGCCATCAGTGAGACAGGGAACTATGGCTACACCTTC; cdr3_aa: CAISETGNYGYTF
clone_size: -; j_call: TRBJ2-7; v_call: TRBV11-2; d_call: -; cdr3_nt: TGTGCCAGCAGCTTAGAGACGGTCTACCACGAGCAGTACTTC; cdr3_aa: CASSLETVYHEQYF
clone_size: -; j_call: TRBJ1-2; v_call: TRBV7-3; d_call: -; cdr3_nt: TGTGCCAGCAGTTCTCACCTCTTGATGCGGTGGTTCTGGGGCTACACCTTC; cdr3_aa: CASSSHLLMRWFWGYTF
clone_size: -; j_call: TRBJ1-5; v_call: TRBV4-1; d_call: TRBD1; cdr3_nt: TGCGCCAGCAGCCAAGTGACAGGGGAGATATATCAGCCCCAGCATTTT; cdr3_aa: CASSQVTGEIYQPQHF
clone_size: -; j_call: TRBJ2-1; v_call: TRBV5-1; d_call: -; cdr3_nt: TGCGCCAGCAGCTTTGTGGCACCAAGCTCCTACAATGAGCAGTTCTTC; cdr3_aa: CASSFVAPSSYNEQFF
clone_size: -; j_call: TRBJ2-2; v_call: TRBV9; d_call: -; cdr3_nt: TGTGCCAGCAGCGTAGTAGGGGAAAGCGGGGAGCTGTTTTTT; cdr3_aa: CASSVVGESGELFF
clone_size: -; j_call: TRBJ1-4; v_call: TRBV28; d_call: -; cdr3_nt: TGTGCCAGCAGTTTACCAACAACTAATGAAAAACTGTTTTTT; cdr3_aa: CASSLPTTNEKLFF
clone_size: -; j_call: TRBJ2-7; v_call: TRBV11-2; d_call: TRBD1; cdr3_nt: TGTGCCAGCAGTTCCCGGGACAGGGCCTACGAGCAGTACTTC; cdr3_aa: CASSSRDRAYEQYF